Sequencing of this TCR beta chain was carried out in a study of blood T cell repertoires in COVID-19. On the study more broadly: Sources were T cells, B-cell-depleted T cells, or PBMCs; the material itself was cDNA or gDNA.

The CDR3 is 17 residues long. With 4 bases clipped from V and 6 bases from J, the junction kept 13 bases outside the gene matches. The study drew participants aged about 18 to 89 years from some 25 US areas. Here immunoSEQ multiplex PCR was the method, and the copy in TCRdb shows in-frame clones only, minus some. The sample comprises roughly 430,000 clones, about 88% of which are singletons, and 1.4% to 1.5% rests with the top ten. The sequenced sample was PBMCs or T cells enriched from blood (not recorded which). This receptor was identified in a woman aged 18-35 years who had been exposed to COVID-19. The rearrangement links TRBV23-1 to TRBJ2-7, with 12 nucleotides matching TRBD1. TRBV23-1 is noted as an ORF with a role that remains uncertain. The CDR3 spells CASSPPQPGQGAAEQYF. DNA for the CDR3: TGCGCCAGCAGTCCACCCCAACCGGGACAGGGGGCGGCCGAGCAGTACTTC.